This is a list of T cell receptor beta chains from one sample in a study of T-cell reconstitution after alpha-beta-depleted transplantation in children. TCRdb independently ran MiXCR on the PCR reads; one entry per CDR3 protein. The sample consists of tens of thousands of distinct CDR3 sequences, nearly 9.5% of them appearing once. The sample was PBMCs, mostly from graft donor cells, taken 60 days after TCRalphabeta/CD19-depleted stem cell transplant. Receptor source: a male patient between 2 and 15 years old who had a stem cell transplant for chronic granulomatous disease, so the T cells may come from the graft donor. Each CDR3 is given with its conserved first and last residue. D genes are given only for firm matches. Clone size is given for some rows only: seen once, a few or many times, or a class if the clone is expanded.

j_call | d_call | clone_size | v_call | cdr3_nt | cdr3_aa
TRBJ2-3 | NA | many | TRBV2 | TGTGCCAGCGAACGGGGGCCAGCGGGATTGGATACGCAGTATTTT | CASERGPAGLDTQYF
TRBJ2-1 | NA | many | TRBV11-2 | TGTGCCAGCAGCTTAGACTTCAGCTCCTACAATGAGCAGTTCTTC | CASSLDFSSYNEQFF
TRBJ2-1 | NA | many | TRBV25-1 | TGTGCCAGCAGTCGTAGGACGGGTACCAACAATGAGCAGTTCTTC | CASSRRTGTNNEQFF
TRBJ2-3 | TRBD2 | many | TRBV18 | TGTGCCAGCTCCCCAGCCGGGGGGAGGGCCGAGCAGTATTTT | CASSPAGGRAEQYF
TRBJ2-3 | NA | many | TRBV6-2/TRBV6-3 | TGTGCCAGCAGTTATAGTCTAGCCACAGATACGCAGTATTTT | CASSYSLATDTQYF
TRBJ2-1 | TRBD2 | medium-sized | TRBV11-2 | TGTGCCAGCAGCCCCGGGACTAGCGTGACCTACAATGAGCAGTTCTTC | CASSPGTSVTYNEQFF
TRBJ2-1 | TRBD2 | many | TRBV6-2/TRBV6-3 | TGTGCCAGCAGTTATGGGACTAGCGGGAACAATGAGCAGTTCTTC | CASSYGTSGNNEQFF
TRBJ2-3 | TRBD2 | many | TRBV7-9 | TGTGCCAGCAGCTTAAGGACTAGCGGCAACACAGATACGCAGTATTTT | CASSLRTSGNTDTQYF
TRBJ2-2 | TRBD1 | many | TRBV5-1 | TGCGCCAGCAGCTTGGGGACAGGGGGTACCGGGGAGCTGTTTTTT | CASSLGTGGTGELFF
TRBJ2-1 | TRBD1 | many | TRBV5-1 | TGCGCCAGCAGCACAACCATTTCCCGGGACAGGGAGGGGCAGTTCTTC | CASSTTISRDREGQFF
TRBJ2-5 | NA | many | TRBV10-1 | TGCGCCAGCAGTGAGTCGGCCCAAAGGGAGACCCAGTACTTC | CASSESAQRETQYF
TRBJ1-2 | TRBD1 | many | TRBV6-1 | TGTGCCAGCAGTGTGGGACAGGGACACTATGGCTACACCTTC | CASSVGQGHYGYTF
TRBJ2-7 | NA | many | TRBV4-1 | TGCGCCAGCAGCCAAGCTAGGCAGACCGTGTACGAGCAGTACTTC | CASSQARQTVYEQYF
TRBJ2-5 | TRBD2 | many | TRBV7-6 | TGTGCCAGCAGCCCCAGTCGGGGGGAGAATTTAGGTTGGGAGACCCAGTACTTC | CASSPSRGENLGWETQYF
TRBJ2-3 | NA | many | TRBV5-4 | TGTGCCAGCAGCCCCCCCCTAGCAGATACGCAGTATTTT | CASSPPLADTQYF
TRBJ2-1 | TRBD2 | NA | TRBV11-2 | TGTGCCAGCAGCTCCAAAGGACTAGCGGGAATCTCCTACAATGAGCAGTTCTTC | CASSSKGLAGISYNEQFF
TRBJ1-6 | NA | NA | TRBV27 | TGTGCCAGCAGTTTTAGGGGGAAATCACCCCTCCACTTT | CASSFRGKSPLHF
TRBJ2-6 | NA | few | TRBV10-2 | TGCGCCAGCACCCCCCTAGAACCTGGGGCCAACGTCCTGACTTTC | CASTPLEPGANVLTF
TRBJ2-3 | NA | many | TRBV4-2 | TGTGCCAGCAGCCAAGACTATTTACTACGGGATACGCAGTATTTT | CASSQDYLLRDTQYF
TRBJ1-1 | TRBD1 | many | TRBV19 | TGTGCCAGTAGTATTCCCCTTGGACAGGCTGAAGCTTTCTTT | CASSIPLGQAEAFF
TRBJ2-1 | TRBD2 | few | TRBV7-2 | TGTGCCAGCAGCCCTCACCATATGTGGGAGGGTAGGGTGAGCTCCTACAATGAGCAGTTCTTC | CASSPHHMWEGRVSSYNEQFF
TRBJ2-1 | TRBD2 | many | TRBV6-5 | TGTGCCAGCAGTTCCCGGGAGGGCGGGGATGAGCAGTTCTTC | CASSSREGGDEQFF
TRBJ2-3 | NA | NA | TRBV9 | TGTGCCAGCAGCATTGTAGGGGAGATCACAGATACGCAGTATTTT | CASSIVGEITDTQYF
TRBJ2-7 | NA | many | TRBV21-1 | TGTGCCAGCCCTCCAAGGCAGGGTGACCCCTACGAGCAGTACTTC | CASPPRQGDPYEQYF
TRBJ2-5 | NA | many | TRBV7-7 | TGTGCTAGCAGCTTAGTTCCAGAAGCGGAGACCCAGTACTTC | CASSLVPEAETQYF
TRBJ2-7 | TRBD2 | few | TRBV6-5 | TGTGCCAGCAGTTACATAGCGGGAGTCCGCTACGAGCAGTACTTC | CASSYIAGVRYEQYF
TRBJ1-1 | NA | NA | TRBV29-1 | TGCAGCGTTGAGATCGGTTATGAAGCTTTCTTT | CSVEIGYEAFF
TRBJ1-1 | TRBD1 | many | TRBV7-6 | TGTGCCAGCAGCTTAGGAACAGGGGTGGGGAACACTGAAGCTTTCTTT | CASSLGTGVGNTEAFF
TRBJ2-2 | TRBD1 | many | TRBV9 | TGTGCCAGCAGCGGCCGACAGGGGGCAAGGGACACCGGGGAGCTGTTTTTT | CASSGRQGARDTGELFF
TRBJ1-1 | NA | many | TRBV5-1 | TGCGCCAGCAGCCCGAGGGGGAACACTGAAGCTTTCTTT | CASSPRGNTEAFF
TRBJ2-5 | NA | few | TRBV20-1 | TGCAGTGCTAGCGGGAAAAACCAAGAGACCCAGTACTTC | CSASGKNQETQYF
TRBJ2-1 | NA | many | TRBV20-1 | TGCAGTGCCAAACCGCACCATCACTCGTATGAGCAGTTCTTC | CSAKPHHHSYEQFF
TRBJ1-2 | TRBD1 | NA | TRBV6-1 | TGTGCCAGCAGCCTGCAGACAGGGACTCACTATGGCTACACCTTC | CASSLQTGTHYGYTF
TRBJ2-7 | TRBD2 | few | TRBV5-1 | TGCGCCAGCAGCCCCCCGGGGGGCGGGAGGGACGACGAGCAGTACTTC | CASSPPGGGRDDEQYF
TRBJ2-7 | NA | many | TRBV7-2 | TGTGCCAGCAGCTCATATACTAGCTCCTACGAGCAGTACTTC | CASSSYTSSYEQYF
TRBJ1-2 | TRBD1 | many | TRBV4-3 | TGCGCCAGCAGCCAAGTTTGGACAGGGGCTACTTATGGCTACACCTTC | CASSQVWTGATYGYTF
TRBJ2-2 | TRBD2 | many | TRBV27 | TGTGCCAGCAGTCCACTAGGACTAGCGGGAGGGCCGAACACCGGGGAGCTGTTTTTT | CASSPLGLAGGPNTGELFF
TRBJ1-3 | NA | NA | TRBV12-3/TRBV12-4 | TGTGCCAGCAGTCCCGTACAGGGCGACACCATATATTTT | CASSPVQGDTIYF
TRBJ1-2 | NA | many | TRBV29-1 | TGCAGCGTTGATTTCCAGAGGCCCTATGGCTACACCTTC | CSVDFQRPYGYTF
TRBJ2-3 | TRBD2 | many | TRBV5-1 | TGCGCCAGCATAGCGGGAGGGAGCACAGATACGCAGTATTTT | CASIAGGSTDTQYF
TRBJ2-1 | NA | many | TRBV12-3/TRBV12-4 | TGTGCCAGCAGTTTAAGGGGAGACTGGAGTGAGCAGTTCTTC | CASSLRGDWSEQFF
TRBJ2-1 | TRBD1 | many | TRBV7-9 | TGTGCCAGCAGCTCCCATAGACAGGGGTGGAATGAGCAGTTCTTC | CASSSHRQGWNEQFF
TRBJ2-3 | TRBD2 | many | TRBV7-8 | TGTGCCAGCAGCTCCCTAGCGGGAGGGCCAGGTAGCACAGATACGCAGTATTTT | CASSSLAGGPGSTDTQYF
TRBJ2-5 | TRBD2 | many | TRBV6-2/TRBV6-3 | TGTGCCAGCAGTTTCCCCCTCGGGACTAGCGGAGTGTACCAAGAGACCCAGTACTTC | CASSFPLGTSGVYQETQYF
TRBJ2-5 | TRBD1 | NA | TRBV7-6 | TGTGCCAGCAGCGCTGGACAGGGGGCATTAGAGACCCAGTACTTC | CASSAGQGALETQYF
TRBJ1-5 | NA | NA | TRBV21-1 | TGTGCCAGCAGCAAAGGGAAGGGACAGGAGAGCAATCAGCCCCAGCATTTT | CASSKGKGQESNQPQHF
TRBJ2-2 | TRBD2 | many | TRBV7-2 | TGTGCCAGCAGCGTACTAGCGGTTAACACCGGGGAGCTGTTTTTT | CASSVLAVNTGELFF
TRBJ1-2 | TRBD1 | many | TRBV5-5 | TGTGCCAGCAGCCCTGGACAGGGCTATGGCTACACCTTC | CASSPGQGYGYTF
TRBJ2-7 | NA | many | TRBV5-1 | TGCGCCAGCAGCTTGGGGACAACCTACGAGCAGTACTTC | CASSLGTTYEQYF
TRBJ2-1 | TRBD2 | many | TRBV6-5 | TGTGCCAGCAGTTACCCGACTAGCGGGAGACCCTCCTACAATGAGCAGTTCTTC | CASSYPTSGRPSYNEQFF
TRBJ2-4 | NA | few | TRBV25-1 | TGTGCCAGCAACCCAGGGGGGGCCAAAAACATTCAGTACTTC | CASNPGGAKNIQYF
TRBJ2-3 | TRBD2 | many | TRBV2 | TGTGCCAGCCTAAAGAGCGGGATTAGCACAGATACGCAGTATTTT | CASLKSGISTDTQYF
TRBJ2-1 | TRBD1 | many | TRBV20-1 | TGCAGTGCTAGAACCGGGACAGGGGGCTCCTACAATGAGCAGTTCTTC | CSARTGTGGSYNEQFF
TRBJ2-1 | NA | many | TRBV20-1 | TGCAGTGCCGGGGCCGATGAGCAGTTCTTC | CSAGADEQFF
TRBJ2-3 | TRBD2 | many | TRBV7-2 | TGTGCCAGCAGCCGACAAAAGACTAGCGTACTGGCAGATACGCAGTATTTT | CASSRQKTSVLADTQYF